The entry below gives a single TCR beta chain sequence along with its context. The repertoire was sequenced with immunoSEQ multiplex PCR; TCRdb's copy has only in-frame clones and lacks some. The sample shows roughly 200,000 clones, 75% to 90% of them seen only once. The record originates from a study of blood T cell repertoires in COVID-19. Across the study: The cDNA or gDNA used as material had been derived from T cells, B-cell-depleted T cells, or PBMCs.

Between the trimmed V and J ends, which lost 3 bases and 6 bases, there was a span of 29 bases. CDR1 and CDR2 (germline): SGHAT, FQNNGV. There are 19 residues in the CDR3. The chain has TRBV11-2 and TRBJ1-1; unclear D gene. The TCR was taken from a human donor with active or convalescent COVID-19. The donor label of this sample is uncertain. What was sequenced was peripheral blood. DNA for the CDR3: TGTGCCAGCAGCTTTGATAGGGCGAGGAGGAGACTGGCCGGAGCTGAAGCTTTCTTT. It is translated as CASSFDRARRRLAGAEAFF.